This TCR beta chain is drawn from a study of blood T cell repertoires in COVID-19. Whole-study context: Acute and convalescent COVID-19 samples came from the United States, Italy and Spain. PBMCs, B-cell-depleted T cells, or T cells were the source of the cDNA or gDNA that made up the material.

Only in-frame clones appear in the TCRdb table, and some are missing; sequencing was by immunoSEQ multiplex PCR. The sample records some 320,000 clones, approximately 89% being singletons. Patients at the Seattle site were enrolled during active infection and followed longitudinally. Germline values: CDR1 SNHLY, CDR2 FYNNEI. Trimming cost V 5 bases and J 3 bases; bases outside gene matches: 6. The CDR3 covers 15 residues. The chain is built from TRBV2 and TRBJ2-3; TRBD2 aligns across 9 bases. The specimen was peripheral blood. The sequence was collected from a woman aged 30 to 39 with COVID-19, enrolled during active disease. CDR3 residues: CASSPSGVRTDTQYF. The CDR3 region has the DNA TGTGCCAGCAGTCCTAGCGGGGTGAGGACAGATACGCAGTATTTT.